These T cell receptor beta chains were read from a single sample in a study of blood T cells in healthy people across ages. TCRdb re-called the 5' RACE reads with MiXCR, one entry per CDR3 protein. Of about 1.7 million distinct CDR3 sequences in the sample, over 25% were seen once. Sequenced material: blood. The receptors come from a woman in her 30s in good health. Both conserved end residues are part of each CDR3. The D gene is left open where the match is weak. Clone size is not always given. Where it is, it says once, few, many or a class for expanded clones.

length	V	J	size	D	CDR3	DNA
15	TRBV7-2	TRBJ2-7	-	-	CASSHAGPKGYEQYF	TGCGCCAGCAGTCATGCGGGACCCAAGGGTTACGAGCAGTACTTC
13	TRBV28	TRBJ2-5	many	-	CASRTPGRETQYF	TGTGCCAGCAGGACACCGGGTAGGGAGACCCAGTACTTC
13	TRBV7-2	TRBJ2-1	few	-	CASSLNAGDEQFF	TGTGCCAGCAGCTTAAATGCAGGGGATGAGCAGTTCTTC
15	TRBV4-2	TRBJ2-7	-	-	CASSQDKGAQNEQYF	TGTGCCAGCAGCCAAGACAAAGGGGCCCAGAACGAGCAGTACTTC
14	TRBV7-2	TRBJ2-5	-	-	CASSLSGTRKTQYF	TGTGCCAGCAGCTTATCCGGGACCCGGAAGACCCAGTACTTC
13	TRBV7-2	TRBJ2-1	-	-	CASSTWEGNEQFF	TGTGCCAGCAGCACCTGGGAAGGGAATGAGCAGTTCTTC
11	TRBV20-1	TRBJ1-2	-	-	CSAPQGLGYTF	TGCAGTGCTCCTCAGGGTCTAGGCTACACCTTC
13	TRBV20-1	TRBJ2-1	many	-	CSASPSGGNEQFF	TGCAGTGCTAGCCCCAGCGGAGGTAATGAGCAGTTCTTC
15	TRBV12-3/TRBV12-4	TRBJ1-5	few	TRBD1	CASSPRTGSGQPQHF	TGTGCCAGCAGCCCTCGGACAGGGAGTGGCCAGCCCCAGCATTTT
16	TRBV4-3	TRBJ2-7	-	-	CASSQAQGNFYNEQYF	TGCGCCAGCAGCCAAGCCCAGGGTAATTTCTACAATGAGCAGTACTTC
15	TRBV10-3	TRBJ2-7	many	TRBD1	CAISARQGTGYEQYF	TGTGCCATCAGTGCCCGACAGGGTACGGGGTACGAGCAGTACTTC
13	TRBV20-1	TRBJ2-5	-	-	CSARDSYQETQYF	TGCAGTGCTAGGGACTCGTACCAAGAGACCCAGTACTTC
14	TRBV4-1	TRBJ2-1	-	-	CASSQGLRNGEQFF	TGCGCCAGCAGCCAAGGACTTCGGAACGGGGAGCAGTTCTTC
16	TRBV5-1	TRBJ1-1	-	TRBD1	CASSWTGGMVGTEAFF	TGCGCCAGCAGCTGGACAGGGGGAATGGTTGGGACTGAAGCTTTCTTT
14	TRBV12-3/TRBV12-4	TRBJ1-1	-	-	CASSLVGINTEAFF	TGTGCCAGCAGTTTGGTAGGGATTAACACTGAAGCTTTCTTT
12	TRBV29-1	TRBJ2-1	many	-	CSVAGASNEQFF	TGCAGCGTTGCCGGGGCGTCAAATGAGCAGTTCTTC
14	TRBV4-1	TRBJ1-2	few	-	CASSQPNRGYGYTF	TGCGCCAGCAGCCAACCGAACCGGGGATATGGCTACACCTTC
15	TRBV4-3	TRBJ2-7	many	-	CASSAAWTDTYEQYF	TGCGCCAGCAGTGCTGCATGGACAGATACCTACGAGCAGTACTTC
13	TRBV4-1	TRBJ1-2	-	-	CASSQEGCWGYTF	TGCGCCAGCAGCCAAGAGGGATGTTGGGGCTACACCTTC
14	TRBV30	TRBJ2-4	-	-	CAWSWTRVQNIQYF	TGTGCCTGGAGTTGGACACGGGTTCAAAACATTCAGTACTTC
15	TRBV3-1	TRBJ2-5	-	TRBD1	CASSHGQGSYNEQYF	TGTGCCAGCAGTCATGGACAGGGTAGCTATAATGAGCAGTACTTC
14	TRBV14	TRBJ1-2	few	-	CASSQTTTPRGYTF	TGTGCCAGCAGCCAAACTACTACTCCCCGAGGCTACACCTTC
16	TRBV27	TRBJ1-1	few	TRBD1	CASSLSPGQGRTEAFF	TGTGCCAGCAGTTTGTCCCCGGGACAGGGGAGGACTGAAGCTTTCTTT
15	TRBV6-6	TRBJ2-6	many	-	CASSPGSLGANVLTF	TGTGCCAGCAGCCCCGGGTCCCTCGGGGCCAACGTCCTGACTTTC
13	TRBV7-8	TRBJ2-7	few	TRBD2	CASTSGRDYEQYF	TGTGCCAGCACTAGCGGGAGGGACTACGAGCAGTACTTC
16	TRBV7-2	TRBJ2-3	few	-	CASSFLGTTSTDTQYF	TGTGCCAGCAGCTTCCTCGGGACAACTAGCACAGATACGCAGTATTTT
17	TRBV12-3/TRBV12-4	TRBJ1-6	-	-	CASSFEGHSTPNSPLHF	TGTGCCAGCAGTTTTGAGGGACACTCAACCCCGAATTCACCCCTCCACTTT
14	TRBV4-1	TRBJ1-2	-	TRBD1	CASSQVPTGDGYTF	TGCGCCAGCAGCCAAGTACCGACAGGGGATGGCTACACCTTC
15	TRBV4-3	TRBJ1-1	-	-	CASSQDLAGNTEAFF	TGCGCCAGCAGCCAAGATCTCGCAGGGAACACTGAAGCTTTCTTT
15	TRBV5-1	TRBJ1-2	many	TRBD1	CASSLQETGGRGYTF	TGCGCCAGCAGCTTGCAGGAGACAGGGGGCCGGGGCTACACCTTC
14	TRBV21-1	TRBJ2-7	-	-	CASSKVGGSGEQYF	TGTGCCAGCAGCAAAGTCGGGGGTTCAGGCGAGCAGTACTTC
18	TRBV9	TRBJ2-1	few	TRBD2	CASSIGTSGLVGKNEQFF	TGTGCCAGCAGCATCGGGACTAGCGGGCTGGTAGGGAAAAATGAGCAGTTCTTC
16	TRBV5-1	TRBJ2-7	few	-	CASSGRPEVSSYEQYF	TGCGCCAGCAGCGGAAGGCCGGAGGTTAGCTCCTACGAGCAGTACTTC
11	TRBV12-3/TRBV12-4	TRBJ2-1	-	-	CASSLIREQFF	TGTGCCAGCAGTTTGATACGTGAGCAGTTCTTC
17	TRBV6-1	TRBJ2-6	few	-	CASSEQTASSGANVLTF	TGTGCCAGCAGTGAACAGACAGCCTCCTCTGGGGCCAACGTCCTGACTTTC
14	TRBV5-1	TRBJ2-5	-	TRBD1	CASSLEGASETQYF	TGCGCCAGCAGCTTAGAGGGGGCAAGTGAGACCCAGTACTTC
17	TRBV4-1	TRBJ2-3	-	-	CASSQRVGGAVTDTQYF	TGCGCCAGCAGCCAGAGGGTTGGCGGGGCGGTCACAGATACGCAGTATTTT
16	TRBV4-2	TRBJ2-1	many	TRBD2	CASSQLAGGAYNEQFF	TGTGCCAGCAGCCAGCTAGCGGGGGGGGCCTACAATGAGCAGTTCTTC
14	TRBV28	TRBJ2-3	once	-	CASSRQFRPDTQYF	TGTGCCAGCAGTCGACAGTTTAGACCCGATACGCAGTATTTT
16	TRBV20-1	TRBJ2-7	-	-	CSARDFQSENSYEQYF	TGCAGTGCTAGAGATTTTCAGAGTGAAAACTCCTACGAGCAGTACTTC
12	TRBV29-1	TRBJ1-1	-	-	CSPSGVNTEAFF	TGCAGCCCTTCAGGAGTGAACACTGAAGCTTTCTTT
15	TRBV20-1	TRBJ2-7	-	-	CSARDPRTDSYEQYF	TGCAGTGCTAGAGATCCCAGGACAGACTCCTACGAGCAGTACTTC
14	TRBV20-1	TRBJ2-3	-	TRBD2	CSAPLREVTDTQYF	TGCAGCGCTCCCTTGCGGGAGGTCACAGATACGCAGTATTTT
13	TRBV5-1	TRBJ2-7	many	TRBD1	CATPDRPPYEQYF	TGCGCCACCCCGGACAGGCCCCCCTACGAGCAGTACTTC
14	TRBV20-1	TRBJ2-3	-	-	CSARVPASTDTQYF	TGCAGTGCTAGAGTTCCAGCTAGCACAGATACGCAGTATTTT
14	TRBV7-2	TRBJ2-7	many	-	CASSLARSGDEQYF	TGTGCCAGCAGCTTAGCGCGTTCGGGGGACGAGCAGTACTTC
15	TRBV28	TRBJ2-6	many	-	CASIPANSGANVLTF	TGTGCCAGCATCCCAGCGAACTCTGGGGCCAACGTCCTGACTTTC
14	TRBV5-5	TRBJ2-2	few	-	CASSLGILTGELFF	TGTGCCAGCAGCTTGGGGATCCTGACCGGGGAGCTGTTTTTT
14	TRBV6-2/TRBV6-3	TRBJ1-5	few	-	CVSSDIYSNQPQHF	TGTGTCAGCAGTGACATCTATAGCAATCAGCCCCAGCATTTT
16	TRBV12-3/TRBV12-4	TRBJ2-1	-	TRBD2	CASSAGGNNIYNEQFF	TGTGCCAGCAGTGCGGGGGGTAATAACATCTACAATGAGCAGTTCTTC
14	TRBV25-1	TRBJ2-3	few	-	CASSGLARGDTQYF	TGTGCCAGCAGTGGCCTGGCCAGGGGAGATACGCAGTATTTT
15	TRBV7-2	TRBJ2-3	-	-	CAGSPQAITTDTQYF	TGTGCCGGCAGCCCCCAGGCGATAACCACAGATACGCAGTATTTT
15	TRBV14	TRBJ2-1	few	-	CASSHWTRGSNEQFF	TGTGCCAGCAGCCATTGGACTCGAGGCAGCAATGAGCAGTTCTTC
14	TRBV12-5	TRBJ1-5	few	-	CASAQSPGNQPQHF	TGTGCTAGTGCCCAATCCCCGGGCAATCAGCCCCAGCATTTT